Listed below are T cell receptor beta chains from one sample, sequenced in a study of blood T cell repertoires in COVID-19. Assay used: immunoSEQ multiplex PCR; TCRdb lists only in-frame clones, some missing. The sample carries some 140,000 clones, 75% to 85% recorded once. The material sequenced was peripheral blood. These receptors all come from a woman between 55 and 75 years old with COVID-19, enrolled during active disease. Both conserved end residues are part of each CDR3. Fields, in order: J gene, V gene, D gene, CDR3 length, clone size, CDR3 DNA, CDR3 protein. The D gene is left open where the match is weak. Size values are once, few and many counts, or a class for expanded clones, and some rows have none.

>TRBJ1-2|TRBV14|NA|13|NA
TGTGCCAGCAGCCAAGGACTTTACTATGGCTACACCTTC
CASSQGLYYGYTF
>TRBJ1-2|TRBV6-5|TRBD1|13|NA
TGTGCCAGCACCGGGACAGGAAACTATGGCTACACCTTC
CASTGTGNYGYTF
>TRBJ1-1|TRBV18|NA|15|once
TGTGCCAGCTCACCCCAGACACTCAGGGGCACTGAAGCTTTCTTT
CASSPQTLRGTEAFF
>TRBJ2-3|TRBV24-1|NA|13|once
TGTGCCCCCACGCCCCAGGGCACAGATACGCAGTATTTT
CAPTPQGTDTQYF
>TRBJ2-1|TRBV6-5|TRBD2|14|NA
TGTGCCAGCAGTTTAGCGGGGGGGTACAATGAGCAGTTCTTC
CASSLAGGYNEQFF
>TRBJ1-1|TRBV19|NA|13|few
TGTGCCAGTAGTGAAGGGAGAGCCACTGAAGCTTTCTTT
CASSEGRATEAFF
>TRBJ1-1|TRBV12-3/TRBV12-4|TRBD1|13|NA
TGTGCCAGCAGTCCTAAGACAGGGTTCACGGCTTTCTTT
CASSPKTGFTAFF
>TRBJ1-6|TRBV5-6|NA|13|few
TGTGCCAGCAGCTCTGAGACAGCTTCACCCCTCCACTTT
CASSSETASPLHF
>TRBJ2-5|TRBV9|NA|14|NA
TGTGCCAGCAGCGTTGGGGGGGGCCCAGAGACCCAGTACTTC
CASSVGGGPETQYF
>TRBJ2-7|TRBV18|TRBD1|14|NA
TGTGCCAGCTCACCAAGGACAGGAAACTACGAGCAGTACTTC
CASSPRTGNYEQYF
>TRBJ1-2|TRBV19|TRBD1|14|NA
TGTGCCAGTAATCGGGACAGGGCCAACTATGGCTACACCTTC
CASNRDRANYGYTF
>TRBJ1-3|TRBV27|TRBD1|17|NA
TGTGCCAGCAGTTTCCTGCCAGGGGGAAGGTCTGGAAACACCATATATTTT
CASSFLPGGRSGNTIYF
>TRBJ1-2|TRBV5-1|TRBD1|14|NA
TGCGCCAGCAGCTTTAGACAGGGAGTTAATGGCTACACCTTC
CASSFRQGVNGYTF
>TRBJ1-3|TRBV18|TRBD1|19|NA
TGTGCCAGCTCACTCCGTCCCCCCACCGGGACAGGGCATGGAAACACCATATATTTT
CASSLRPPTGTGHGNTIYF
>TRBJ2-7|TRBV18|NA|13|once
TGTGCCAGCTCACCACCGTTACCCGGAGGGCAGTACTTC
CASSPPLPGGQYF
>TRBJ2-6|TRBV3-1/TRBV3-2|NA|15|NA
TGTGCCAGCAGGCTCACAGCCTCGAGGGCCAACGTCCTGACTTTC
CASRLTASRANVLTF
>TRBJ1-5|TRBV3-1/TRBV3-2|NA|15|NA
TGTGCCAGCAGCCCGCAGGGGATTCTCAATCAGCCCCAGCATTTT
CASSPQGILNQPQHF
>TRBJ2-5|TRBV9|NA|15|once
TGTGCCAGCAGCGTTACGGGACTCAAACGGGAGACCCAGTACTTC
CASSVTGLKRETQYF
>TRBJ2-3|TRBV5-1|NA|13|NA
TGCGCCAGCAGCTTGGGTGGGGAGGATACGCAGTATTTT
CASSLGGEDTQYF
>TRBJ2-3|TRBV6-4|TRBD1|15|few
TGTGCCAGCAGCCCGACAGGGGCTAGCACAGATACGCAGTATTTT
CASSPTGASTDTQYF
>TRBJ2-3|TRBV24-1|NA|21|once
TGTGCCACCAGTGACCCGGCGCCAGGACGGGGACAAGTCTCTAGCACAGATACGCAGTATTTT
CATSDPAPGRGQVSSTDTQYF
>TRBJ1-2|TRBV6-5|NA|13|NA
TGTGCCAGCAGTTACTCGAGGGTTTACGGCTACACCTTC
CASSYSRVYGYTF
>TRBJ2-5|TRBV29-1|TRBD2|13|NA
TGCAGCGTCCCCAGCGGGATCCAAGAGACCCAGTACTTC
CSVPSGIQETQYF
>TRBJ1-2|TRBV2|NA|14|NA
TGTGCCAGCAGTGTTACAGGGAGTGACTATGGCTACACCTTC
CASSVTGSDYGYTF
>TRBJ1-3|TRBV27|NA|14|NA
TGTGCCAGCAGACTCCAGGGCTCTGGAAACACCATATATTTT
CASRLQGSGNTIYF
>TRBJ1-1|TRBV4-1|NA|14|NA
TGCGCCAGCAGCCAAGGGACAGCCTTAACTGGAGCTTTCTTT
CASSQGTALTGAFF
>TRBJ2-6|TRBV6-4|NA|16|NA
TGTGCCAGCAGTGAAGTGGGGGCAGGTGGGGCCAACGTCCTGACTTTC
CASSEVGAGGANVLTF